This record covers a single TCR beta chain. Its antigen is unknown. PCR primers comprised 60 Vbeta and 13 Jbeta primers. Here immunoSEQ multiplex PCR was the method, and the copy in TCRdb shows in-frame clones only, minus some. The sample holds fewer than 100,000 clones. Although they were nominally healthy when sampled, donors likely had unrecorded immune exposures. This entry comes from a study of cytomegalovirus exposure and HLA in healthy donors. Study-level background: Inside one of the first data releases sat 85 million or so unique TCRs taken from HLA-typed donors.

Study conclusions and caveats: Analysis was performed later, and it showed HLA-associated TCR beta chains to be more clonally expanded than equally common others.

Sequencing input: PBMCs. This receptor was identified in a man aged 45-60 years in good health and CMV-seronegative.

The CDR3 loop is CASSPRRQVYEQYF. In DNA, the CDR3 is TGTGCCAGCAGTCCGCGCCGACAGGTCTACGAGCAGTACTTC. The V call is TRBV6-5, the J call TRBJ2-7; TRBD1 is a possible D gene (6 bases). CDR1 is MNHEY, CDR2 SVGAGI, per germline. V lost 5 bases and J lost 3, with 14 bases in between. The CDR3 is 14 amino acids.